A selection of T cell receptor beta chains follows, all from one sample in a study of T cell changes during pregnancy in multiple sclerosis. Here immunoSEQ multiplex PCR was the method, and the copy in TCRdb shows in-frame clones only, minus some. The table has about 22,000 clones, approximately 92% seen once. The sequencing used CD8+ T cells from peripheral blood mononuclear cells, collected in the third trimester of pregnancy. These receptors all stem from a female donor with multiple sclerosis, enrolled in a pregnancy study. The CDR3 runs from the conserved cysteine through the conserved F or W. A D gene is named only where the DNA matches it firmly. Only some rows state a clone size, as once, few, many or a class for expanded clones.

D gene	J gene	clone size	V gene	CDR3 protein	CDR3 DNA
TRBD2	TRBJ2-5	NA	TRBV7-2	CASSSTSGGVVETQYF	TGTGCCAGCAGCTCGACTAGCGGGGGGGTGGTGGAGACCCAGTACTTC
TRBD1	TRBJ1-2	few	TRBV2	CASSYPDRVDYGYTF	TGTGCCAGCAGTTACCCGGACAGGGTTGACTATGGCTACACCTTC
NA	TRBJ2-2	NA	TRBV27	CASSFGLPDANTGELFF	TGTGCCAGCAGTTTTGGACTCCCTGACGCGAACACCGGGGAGCTGTTTTTT
NA	TRBJ2-5	NA	TRBV2	CASMWSGETQETQYF	TGTGCCAGCATGTGGTCGGGGGAGACCCAAGAGACCCAGTACTTC
NA	TRBJ1-1	NA	TRBV5-1	CASSLAVALWDTEAFF	TGCGCCAGCAGCTTGGCGGTAGCCCTGTGGGACACTGAAGCTTTCTTT
NA	TRBJ2-1	NA	TRBV29-1	CSVRPARSYNEQFF	TGCAGCGTTCGACCGGCTAGGTCCTACAATGAGCAGTTCTTC
NA	TRBJ2-7	NA	TRBV7-3	CASSLDQGYEQYF	TGTGCCAGCAGCTTAGATCAGGGGTACGAGCAGTACTTC
TRBD2	TRBJ2-7	NA	TRBV7-2	CASSFSGGEYEQYF	TGTGCCAGCAGCTTCAGCGGGGGGGAGTACGAGCAGTACTTC
TRBD2	TRBJ2-1	NA	TRBV27	CASSPLGGLAGGLYNEQFF	TGTGCCAGCAGTCCATTGGGTGGACTAGCGGGAGGGCTTTATAATGAGCAGTTCTTC
NA	TRBJ2-7	NA	TRBV27	CASSPNSGEGGYEQYF	TGTGCCAGCAGTCCGAACTCAGGGGAGGGTGGCTACGAGCAGTACTTC
TRBD1	TRBJ2-7	NA	TRBV7-9	CASSSPGQGSYEQYF	TGTGCCAGCAGCTCACCAGGACAGGGCTCCTACGAGCAGTACTTC
NA	TRBJ2-1	NA	TRBV11-3	CASSNFDRWASYNEQFF	TGTGCCAGCAGCAACTTTGACAGATGGGCCTCCTACAATGAGCAGTTCTTC
NA	TRBJ2-1	NA	TRBV7-8	CASSPKGGGRSYNEQFF	TGTGCCAGCAGCCCAAAAGGCGGGGGCCGCTCCTACAATGAGCAGTTCTTC
NA	TRBJ1-5	once	TRBV7-9	CASSTEDQPQHF	TGTGCCAGTAGTACGGAGGATCAGCCCCAGCATTTT
NA	TRBJ1-1	NA	TRBV7-8	CASSSYWANTIEAFF	TGTGCCAGCAGCTCCTATTGGGCTAATACGATTGAAGCTTTCTTT
NA	TRBJ2-7	NA	TRBV5-1	CASSSGASYEQYF	TGCGCCAGCAGCTCAGGGGCCTCCTACGAGCAGTACTTC
TRBD2	TRBJ2-7	NA	TRBV5-1	CASSLAAGGSYEQYF	TGCGCCAGCAGCTTGGCCGCGGGGGGATCCTACGAGCAGTACTTC
NA	TRBJ2-3	NA	TRBV6-1	CASSAGGRYTDTQYF	TGTGCCAGCAGTGCCGGGGGGCGGTACACAGATACGCAGTATTTT
TRBD2	TRBJ2-7	NA	TRBV27	CASSPLGLAGTYEQYF	TGTGCCAGCAGTCCACTGGGACTAGCGGGTACCTACGAGCAGTACTTC
TRBD2	TRBJ2-1	NA	TRBV27	CASSSPATSGRYEQFF	TGTGCCAGCAGTTCCCCGGCAACTAGCGGGAGGTATGAGCAGTTCTTC
NA	TRBJ2-5	NA	TRBV28	CASSKLRETQYF	TGTGCCAGCAGTAAACTGCGGGAGACCCAGTACTTC
TRBD2	TRBJ2-7	NA	TRBV7-2	CASRMSGGPPYEQYF	TGTGCCAGCAGGATGAGCGGGGGCCCACCTTACGAGCAGTACTTC
TRBD2	TRBJ2-1	NA	TRBV6-5	CASSYSLAGNNEQFF	TGTGCCAGCAGTTATAGTCTAGCGGGAAACAATGAGCAGTTCTTC
NA	TRBJ1-6	once	TRBV4-3	CASSQVLANNSPLHF	TGCGCCAGCAGCCAAGTATTGGCCAATAATTCACCCCTCCACTTT
TRBD1	TRBJ2-7	NA	TRBV28	CASSRTLGQGAYEQYF	TGTGCCAGCAGTAGGACTTTAGGACAGGGGGCTTACGAGCAGTACTTC
NA	TRBJ2-7	NA	TRBV27	CASLDLGRSYEQYF	TGTGCCAGCCTCGACTTGGGGAGATCCTACGAGCAGTACTTC
TRBD1	TRBJ1-2	NA	TRBV4-3	CASSQDRQGNYGYTF	TGCGCCAGCAGCCAAGATCGACAGGGGAACTATGGCTACACCTTC
TRBD1	TRBJ2-6	NA	TRBV11-2	CASSQDSFDRAGANVLTF	TGTGCCAGCAGCCAAGATTCCTTCGACAGGGCTGGGGCCAACGTCCTGACTTTC
NA	TRBJ1-1	NA	TRBV6-6	CASSSSAGFNTEAFF	TGTGCCAGCAGTTCCTCAGCAGGGTTTAACACTGAAGCTTTCTTT
NA	TRBJ1-5	NA	TRBV15	CATSRERGSNQPQHF	TGTGCCACCAGCAGGGAGAGAGGTAGCAATCAGCCCCAGCATTTT
NA	TRBJ2-2	NA	TRBV2	CASRILLGDTGELFF	TGTGCCAGCAGGATATTATTAGGGGACACCGGGGAGCTGTTTTTT
NA	TRBJ1-5	NA	TRBV7-6	CASSSGLPGGNQPQHF	TGTGCCAGCAGCTCCGGACTGCCCGGGGGCAATCAGCCCCAGCATTTT
TRBD2	TRBJ2-2	NA	TRBV27	CASSLAGGPTGELFF	TGTGCCAGCAGTTTAGCGGGAGGGCCGACCGGGGAGCTGTTTTTT
NA	TRBJ2-2	NA	TRBV27	CASSLGLTNTGELFF	TGTGCCAGCAGTTTAGGCCTTACGAACACCGGGGAGCTGTTTTTT
NA	TRBJ2-7	NA	TRBV5-8	CASSSSGTFSYEQYF	TGTGCCAGCAGCTCATCCGGGACTTTCTCCTACGAGCAGTACTTC
TRBD1	TRBJ1-1	once	TRBV19	CASLPHTGEDTEAFF	TGTGCCAGTCTCCCCCACACAGGGGAGGATACTGAAGCTTTCTTT
TRBD1	TRBJ2-1	NA	TRBV29-1	CSVGTGDYNEQFF	TGCAGCGTCGGGACAGGGGATTACAATGAGCAGTTCTTC
NA	TRBJ2-1	NA	TRBV4-2	CASSPREEYNEQFF	TGTGCCAGCAGCCCGAGGGAGGAATACAATGAGCAGTTCTTC
NA	TRBJ1-1	NA	TRBV30	CAWDQGTNTEAFF	TGTGCCTGGGACCAGGGGACGAACACTGAAGCTTTCTTT
TRBD2	TRBJ2-2	NA	TRBV6-6	CASTGGANTGELFF	TGTGCCAGCACGGGGGGTGCGAACACCGGGGAGCTGTTTTTT
NA	TRBJ1-1	NA	TRBV21-1	CASSKPTGSEAFF	TGTGCCAGCAGCAAACCTACAGGGTCTGAAGCTTTCTTT
TRBD2	TRBJ2-2	few	TRBV6-4	CASSDSGTSNTGELFF	TGTGCCAGCAGTGACTCCGGGACTAGTAACACCGGGGAGCTGTTTTTT
NA	TRBJ2-2	NA	TRBV27	CASSPINTGELFF	TGTGCCAGCAGCCCAATTAACACCGGGGAGCTGTTTTTT
NA	TRBJ2-1	NA	TRBV6-1	CASSSDSGRYNEQFF	TGTGCCAGCAGTTCTGACTCAGGGCGGTACAATGAGCAGTTCTTC
NA	TRBJ1-2	NA	TRBV6-5	CASSYGGGLGYTF	TGTGCCAGCAGTTACGGCGGAGGGCTCGGCTACACCTTC
NA	TRBJ2-1	NA	TRBV5-4	CASTLGGPYNEQFF	TGTGCCAGCACCTTGGGGGGGCCCTACAATGAGCAGTTCTTC
NA	TRBJ2-7	NA	TRBV10-1	CATPKINRYPRTYEQYF	TGCGCCACCCCGAAAATAAACAGGTACCCGAGAACCTACGAGCAGTACTTC
NA	TRBJ1-1	NA	TRBV6-6	CASSLGRGASTEAFF	TGTGCCAGCAGTTTGGGGCGGGGGGCGAGCACTGAAGCTTTCTTT
TRBD1	TRBJ1-5	once	TRBV19	CASRKPGQGLSNQPQHF	TGTGCCAGTCGAAAACCGGGACAGGGTTTAAGCAATCAGCCCCAGCATTTT
NA	TRBJ2-6	NA	TRBV9	CASSAPLAGSGANVLTF	TGTGCCAGCAGCGCTCCATTGGCGGGATCTGGGGCCAACGTCCTGACTTTC